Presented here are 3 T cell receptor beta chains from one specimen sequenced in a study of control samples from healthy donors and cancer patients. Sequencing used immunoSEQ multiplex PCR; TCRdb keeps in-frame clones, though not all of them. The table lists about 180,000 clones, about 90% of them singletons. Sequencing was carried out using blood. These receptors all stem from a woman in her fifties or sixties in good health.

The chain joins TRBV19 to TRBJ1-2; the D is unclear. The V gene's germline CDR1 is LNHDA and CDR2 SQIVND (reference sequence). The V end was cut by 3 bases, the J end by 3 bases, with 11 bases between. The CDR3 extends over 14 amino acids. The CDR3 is CASSMDERYYGYTF. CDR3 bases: TGTGCCAGTAGTATGGATGAGAGGTACTATGGCTACACCTTC.

This chain's CDR3 is CASSPVSSWEGSGEQFF. CDR3 in DNA: TGTGCCAGCAGTCCCGTTTCCAGCTGGGAAGGTTCGGGTGAGCAGTTCTTC. V and J are TRBV6-6 and TRBJ2-1; no clear D gene. CDR1 MNHNY and CDR2 SVGAGI come from the germline V gene (reference sequence). V was shortened by 5 bases and J by 9 bases, with 26 bases between the two germline ends. The CDR3 length is 17 residues.

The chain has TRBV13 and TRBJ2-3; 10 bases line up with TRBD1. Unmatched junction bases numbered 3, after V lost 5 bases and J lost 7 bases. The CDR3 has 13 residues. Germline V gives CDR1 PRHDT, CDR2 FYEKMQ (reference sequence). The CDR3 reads CASSLGQGYTQYF. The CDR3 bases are TGTGCCAGCAGCCTGGGACAGGGGTATACGCAGTATTTT.